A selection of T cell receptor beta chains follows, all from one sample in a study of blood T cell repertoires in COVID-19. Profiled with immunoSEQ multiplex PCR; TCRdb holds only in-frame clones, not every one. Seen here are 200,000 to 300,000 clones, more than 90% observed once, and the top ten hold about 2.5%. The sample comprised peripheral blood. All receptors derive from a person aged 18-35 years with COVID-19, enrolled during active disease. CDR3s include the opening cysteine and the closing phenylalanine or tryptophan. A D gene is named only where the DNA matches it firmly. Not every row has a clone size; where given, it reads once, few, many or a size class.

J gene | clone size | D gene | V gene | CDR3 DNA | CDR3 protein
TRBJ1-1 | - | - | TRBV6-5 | TGTGCCAGCAGTACACCCCAGGGAGGCACTGAAGCTTTCTTT | CASSTPQGGTEAFF
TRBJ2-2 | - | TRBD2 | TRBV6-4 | TGTGCCAGCAGTGACTCCCCTAGCGGGAACACCGGGGAGCTGTTTTTT | CASSDSPSGNTGELFF
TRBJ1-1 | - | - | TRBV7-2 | TGTGCCAGCAGCTTAGCGTTCCAGGCTAACACTGAAGCTTTCTTT | CASSLAFQANTEAFF
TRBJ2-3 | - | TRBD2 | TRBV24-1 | TGTGCCACCACATGCCCGGGGGGGCGGGAGAGAGGAGATACGCAGTATTTT | CATTCPGGRERGDTQYF
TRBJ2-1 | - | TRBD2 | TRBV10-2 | TGCGCCAGCAGACCGACTAGCGGGAGGGCCTCCGGGGTTGAGCAGTTCTTC | CASRPTSGRASGVEQFF
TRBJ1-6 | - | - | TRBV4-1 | TGCGCCAGCAGCCAAAGGGGGAGCTCCTATAATTCACCCCTCCACTTT | CASSQRGSSYNSPLHF
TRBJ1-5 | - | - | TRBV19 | TGTGCCAGTAGTATAGGGGCTCAGCCCCAGCATTTT | CASSIGAQPQHF
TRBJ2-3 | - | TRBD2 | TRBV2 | TGTGCCAGCTGTAAGCGGGGGACAGATACGCAGTATTTT | CASCKRGTDTQYF
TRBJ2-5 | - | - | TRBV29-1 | TGCAGCGTTGCGGGTTTCCAAGAGACCCAGTACTTC | CSVAGFQETQYF
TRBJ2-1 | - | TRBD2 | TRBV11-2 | TGTGCCAGCAGCTCGATTAGCGGGAGGGCCGGTGAGCAGTTCTTC | CASSSISGRAGEQFF
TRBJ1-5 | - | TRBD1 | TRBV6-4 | TGTGCCAGCAGTAAGGGGGCCAATCAGCCCCAGCATTTT | CASSKGANQPQHF
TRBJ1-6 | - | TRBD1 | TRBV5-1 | TGCGCCAGCAGCTTTGGGGGGACAGATAATTCACCCCTCCACTTT | CASSFGGTDNSPLHF
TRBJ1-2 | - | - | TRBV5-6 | TGTGCCAGCGGGCCCTTAAACTATGGCTACACCTTC | CASGPLNYGYTF
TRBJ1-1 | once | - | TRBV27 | TGTGCCAGCAGTGTCACAGGGACGGGCACTGAAGCTTTCTTT | CASSVTGTGTEAFF
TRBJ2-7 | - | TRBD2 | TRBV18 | TGTGCCAGCTCACCACTCGATAGCGGGTCTGCGGAGCAGTACTTC | CASSPLDSGSAEQYF
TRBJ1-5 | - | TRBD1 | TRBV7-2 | TGTGCCACCAGACCCGGGACAGATAGCAATCAGCCCCAGCATTTT | CATRPGTDSNQPQHF
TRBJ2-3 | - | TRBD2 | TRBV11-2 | TGTGCCAGCAGAACACTAGCGGGCAGCACAGATACGCAGTATTTT | CASRTLAGSTDTQYF
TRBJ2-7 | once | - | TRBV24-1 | TGTGCCACCAGCAGGGGACCCCCGATATACGAGCAGTACTTC | CATSRGPPIYEQYF
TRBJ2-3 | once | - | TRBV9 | TGTGCCAGCAGCGGGGCTAGCACAGATACGCAGTATTTT | CASSGASTDTQYF
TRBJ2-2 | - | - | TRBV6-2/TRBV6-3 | TGTGCCAGCAGCTTAGGGAGGACCGGGGAGCTGTTTTTT | CASSLGRTGELFF
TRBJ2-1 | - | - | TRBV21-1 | TGTGCCAGCAGCAATAGCGGGGTGAACTACAATGAGCAGTTCTTC | CASSNSGVNYNEQFF
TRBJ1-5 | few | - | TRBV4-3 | TGCGCCAGCAGCCAAGATGCCGCAGGATCGTATCAGCCCCAGCATTTT | CASSQDAAGSYQPQHF
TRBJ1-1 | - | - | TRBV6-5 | TGTGCCAGCAGTTATGACAGTCTCCCGAACACTGAAGCTTTCTTT | CASSYDSLPNTEAFF
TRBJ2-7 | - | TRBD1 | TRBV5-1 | TGCGCCAGCAGAGGGACAGGGGCGGACGAGCAGTACTTC | CASRGTGADEQYF
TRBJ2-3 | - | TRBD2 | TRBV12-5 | TGTGCTAGTGGCGGACTAGCGGGAGCCTTGGATACGCAGTATTTT | CASGGLAGALDTQYF
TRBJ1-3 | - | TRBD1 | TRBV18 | TGTGCCAGCTCACCGGGACAGGGTTGGGGAAACACCATATATTTT | CASSPGQGWGNTIYF
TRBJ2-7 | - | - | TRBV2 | TGTGCCAGCGTTTCAGGGGTTACCGACGAGCAGTACTTC | CASVSGVTDEQYF
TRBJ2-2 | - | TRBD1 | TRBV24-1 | TGTGCCACCAGTGAAATCGGACAGGGGAGTGGTAACACCGGGGAGCTGTTTTTT | CATSEIGQGSGNTGELFF
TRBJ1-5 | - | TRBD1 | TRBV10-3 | TGTGCCATCAGTGGTGGGACAGGGGGCAATCAGCCCCAGCATTTT | CAISGGTGGNQPQHF
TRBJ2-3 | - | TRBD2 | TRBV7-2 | TGTGCCAGCAGCTTACAGGGTAGCGGGGACACAGATACGCAGTATTTT | CASSLQGSGDTDTQYF
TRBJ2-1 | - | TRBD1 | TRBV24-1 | TGTGCCACCAGTGATTCCGGGACAGCCTACAATGAGCAGTTCTTC | CATSDSGTAYNEQFF
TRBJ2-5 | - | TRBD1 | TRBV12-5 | TGTGCTAGTGGTTTGGTACAGGGGATCACTGGGGCCCAGTACTTC | CASGLVQGITGAQYF
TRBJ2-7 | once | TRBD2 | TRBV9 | TGTGCCAGCAGCGGGCCCGGGGCGGGAGACGAGCAGTACTTC | CASSGPGAGDEQYF
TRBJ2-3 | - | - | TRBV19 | TGTGCCAGTAGCATAGGCGGAGTCCTCCCCACAGATACGCAGTATTTT | CASSIGGVLPTDTQYF
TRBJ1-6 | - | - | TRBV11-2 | TGTGCCAGCATCAGAATGGGGGCCAATTCACCCCTCCACTTT | CASIRMGANSPLHF
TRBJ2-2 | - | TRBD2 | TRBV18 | TGTGCCAGCTCACCACGAGACGCTGGACTAGCGGTCGGGGAGCTGTTTTTT | CASSPRDAGLAVGELFF
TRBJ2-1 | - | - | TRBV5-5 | TGTGCCAGCAGCTTGGTACAGGGCACCTACAATGAGCAGTTCTTC | CASSLVQGTYNEQFF
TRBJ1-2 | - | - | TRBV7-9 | TGTGCCAGCAGACCTCTTTTACCGGGACACGAGGGCCATGGCTACACCTTC | CASRPLLPGHEGHGYTF
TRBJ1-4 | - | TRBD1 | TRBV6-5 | TGTGCCAGCAACAGGGGGCCGACTAATGAAAAACTGTTTTTT | CASNRGPTNEKLFF
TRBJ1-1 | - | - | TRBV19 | TGTGCCAGTAGTGTGGGGAGGGGAGCTTTCTTT | CASSVGRGAFF
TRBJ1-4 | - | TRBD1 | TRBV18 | TGTGCCAGCTCACCGGGACAGCAAAATGAAAAACTGTTTTTT | CASSPGQQNEKLFF